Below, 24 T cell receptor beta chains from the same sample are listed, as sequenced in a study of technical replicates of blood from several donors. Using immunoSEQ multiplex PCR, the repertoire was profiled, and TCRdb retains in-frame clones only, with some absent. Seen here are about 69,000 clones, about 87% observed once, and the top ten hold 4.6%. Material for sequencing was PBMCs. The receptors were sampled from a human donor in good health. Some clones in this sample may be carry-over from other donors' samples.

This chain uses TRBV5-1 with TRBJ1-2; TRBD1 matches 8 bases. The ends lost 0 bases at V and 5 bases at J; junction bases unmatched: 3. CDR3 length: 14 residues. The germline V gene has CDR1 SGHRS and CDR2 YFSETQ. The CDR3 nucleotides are TGCGCCAGCAGCTTGGGACAGGGGCTGTATGGCTACACCTTC. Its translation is CASSLGQGLYGYTF.

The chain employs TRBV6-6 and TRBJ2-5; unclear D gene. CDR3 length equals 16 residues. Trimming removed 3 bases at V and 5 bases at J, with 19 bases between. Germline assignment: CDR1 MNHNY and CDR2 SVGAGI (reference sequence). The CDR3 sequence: CASSYIRPWALETQYF. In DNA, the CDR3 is TGTGCCAGCAGTTATATACGTCCGTGGGCATTGGAGACCCAGTACTTC.

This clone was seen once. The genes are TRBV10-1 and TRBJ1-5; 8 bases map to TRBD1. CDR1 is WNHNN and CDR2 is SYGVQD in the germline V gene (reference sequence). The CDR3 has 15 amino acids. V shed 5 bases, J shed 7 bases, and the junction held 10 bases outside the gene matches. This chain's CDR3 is CASSPPGQVGQPQHF. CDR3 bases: TGCGCCAGCAGTCCACCGGGACAGGTAGGACAGCCCCAGCATTTT.

The CDR3, as DNA: TGTGCCAGCAGTAGACAAGTTAGCACAGATACGCAGTATTTT. Encoded protein: CASSRQVSTDTQYF. The chain carries TRBV6-1 and TRBJ2-3; no firm D call. The germline V gene encodes CDR1 MNHNS and CDR2 SASEGT. Trimming stripped 5 bases from V and 0 bases from J, with 9 bases between. This CDR3 is 14 amino acids long.

The CDR3 sequence: CASSLGQGREQYF. CDR3 in DNA: TGCGCCAGCAGCTTGGGGCAGGGGCGCGAGCAGTACTTC. V is TRBV5-1 and J is TRBJ2-7; D perhaps matches TRBD1 (6 bases). This CDR3 is 13 amino acids long. The V gene's germline CDR1 is SGHRS and CDR2 YFSETQ. Trimming took off 0 bases at V and 6 bases at J, with 10 bases between the two ends.

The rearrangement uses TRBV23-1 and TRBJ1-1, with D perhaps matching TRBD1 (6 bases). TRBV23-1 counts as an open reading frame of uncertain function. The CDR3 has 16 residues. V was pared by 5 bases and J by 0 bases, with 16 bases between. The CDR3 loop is CASSKCRTVMNTEAFF. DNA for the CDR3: TGCGCCAGCAGTAAGTGCCGGACAGTCATGAACACTGAAGCTTTCTTT.

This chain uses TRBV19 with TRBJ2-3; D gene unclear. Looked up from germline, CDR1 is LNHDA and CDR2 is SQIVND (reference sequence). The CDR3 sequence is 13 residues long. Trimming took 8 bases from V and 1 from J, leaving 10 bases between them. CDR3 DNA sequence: TGTGCCAGTCGGCAGGTCGGCACAGATACGCAGTATTTT. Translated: CASRQVGTDTQYF.

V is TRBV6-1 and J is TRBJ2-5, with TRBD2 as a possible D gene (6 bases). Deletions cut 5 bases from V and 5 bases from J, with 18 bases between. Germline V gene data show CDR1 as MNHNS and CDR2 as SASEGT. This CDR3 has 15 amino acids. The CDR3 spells CASSSRLGGAETQYF. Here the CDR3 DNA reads TGTGCCAGCAGTTCCCGACTAGGAGGTGCGGAGACCCAGTACTTC.

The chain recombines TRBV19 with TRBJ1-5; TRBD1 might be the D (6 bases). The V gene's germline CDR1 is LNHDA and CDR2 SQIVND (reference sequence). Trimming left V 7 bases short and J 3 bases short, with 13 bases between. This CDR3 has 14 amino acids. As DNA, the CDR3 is TGTGCCAGTACCCAGGGGCAGTTCAATCAGCCCCAGCATTTT. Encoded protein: CASTQGQFNQPQHF.

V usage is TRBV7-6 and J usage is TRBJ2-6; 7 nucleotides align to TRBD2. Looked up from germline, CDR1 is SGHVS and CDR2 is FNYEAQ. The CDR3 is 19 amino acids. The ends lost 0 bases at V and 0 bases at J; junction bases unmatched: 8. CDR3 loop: CASSLAWDYGDSGANVLTF. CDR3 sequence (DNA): TGTGCCAGCAGCTTAGCGTGGGACTATGGTGACTCTGGGGCCAACGTCCTGACTTTC.

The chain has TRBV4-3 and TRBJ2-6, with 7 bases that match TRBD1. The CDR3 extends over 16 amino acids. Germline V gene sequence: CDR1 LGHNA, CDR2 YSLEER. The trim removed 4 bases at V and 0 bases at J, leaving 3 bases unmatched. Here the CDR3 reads CASSRDSYSGANVLTF. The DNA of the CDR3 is TGCGCCAGCAGCCGGGACAGTTACTCTGGGGCCAACGTCCTGACTTTC.

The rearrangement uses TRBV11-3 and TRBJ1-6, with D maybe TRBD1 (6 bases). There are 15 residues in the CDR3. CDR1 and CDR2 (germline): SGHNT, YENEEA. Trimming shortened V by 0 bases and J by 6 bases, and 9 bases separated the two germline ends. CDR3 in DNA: TGTGCCAGCAGCTTAGATGGACAGCCTAATTCACCCCTCCACTTT. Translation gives CASSLDGQPNSPLHF.

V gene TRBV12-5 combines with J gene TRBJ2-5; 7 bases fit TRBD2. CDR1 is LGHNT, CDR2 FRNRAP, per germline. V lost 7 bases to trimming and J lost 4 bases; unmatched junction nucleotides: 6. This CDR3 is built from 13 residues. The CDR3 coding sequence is TGTGCTAGTGCCGGGGGGTTACGAGAGACCCAGTACTTC. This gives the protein CASAGGLRETQYF.

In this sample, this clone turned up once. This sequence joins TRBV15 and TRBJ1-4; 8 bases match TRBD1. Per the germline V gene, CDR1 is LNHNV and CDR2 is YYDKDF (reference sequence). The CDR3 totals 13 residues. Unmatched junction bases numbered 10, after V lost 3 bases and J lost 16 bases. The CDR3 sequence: CATSRDGQGLRFF. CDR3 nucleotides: TGTGCCACCAGCAGGGACGGACAGGGTTTGCGGTTTTTT. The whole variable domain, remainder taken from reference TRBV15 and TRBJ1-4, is DAMVIQNPRYQVTQFGKPVTLSCSQTLNHNVMYWYQQKSSQAPKLLFHYYDKDFNNEADTPDNFQSRRPNTSFCFLDIRSPGLGDTAMYLCATSRDGQGLRFFGSGTQLSVL.

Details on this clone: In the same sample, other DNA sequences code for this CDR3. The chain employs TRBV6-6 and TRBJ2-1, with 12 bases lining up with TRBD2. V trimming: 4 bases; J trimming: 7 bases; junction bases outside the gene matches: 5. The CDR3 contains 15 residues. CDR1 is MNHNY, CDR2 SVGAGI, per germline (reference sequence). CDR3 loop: CASSSLAGGRNEQFF. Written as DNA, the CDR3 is TGTGCCAGCAGTTCCCTAGCGGGGGGGAGGAATGAGCAGTTCTTC.

This CDR3 reads CASSLGPGQLKFF. The CDR3 bases are TGTGCCAGCAGCTTAGGTCCCGGACAACTTAAGTTTTTT. The chain employs TRBV5-6 and TRBJ1-4; D might be TRBD1 (5 bases). The CDR3 has 13 residues. Deletions cut 2 bases from V and 16 bases from J, with 18 bases between. The germline gives CDR1 SGHDT, CDR2 YYEEEE.

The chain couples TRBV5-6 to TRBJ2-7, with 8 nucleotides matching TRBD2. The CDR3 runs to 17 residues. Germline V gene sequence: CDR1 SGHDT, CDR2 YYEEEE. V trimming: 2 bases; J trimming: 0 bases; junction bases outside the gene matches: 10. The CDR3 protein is CASSFRTSLIHSYEQYF. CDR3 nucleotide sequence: TGTGCCAGCAGCTTTCGGACTAGCCTTATTCACTCCTACGAGCAGTACTTC.

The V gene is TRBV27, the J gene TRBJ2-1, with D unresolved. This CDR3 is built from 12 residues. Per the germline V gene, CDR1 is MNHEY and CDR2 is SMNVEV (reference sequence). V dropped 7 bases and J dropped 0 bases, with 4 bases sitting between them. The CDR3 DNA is TGTGCCAGCACCTCCTCCTACAATGAGCAGTTCTTC. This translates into CASTSSYNEQFF.

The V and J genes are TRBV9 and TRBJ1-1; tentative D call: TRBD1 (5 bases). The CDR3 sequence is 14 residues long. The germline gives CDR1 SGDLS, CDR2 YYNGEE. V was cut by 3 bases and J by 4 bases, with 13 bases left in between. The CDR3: CASSARQSSTEAFF. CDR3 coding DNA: TGTGCCAGCAGCGCCAGACAGTCCAGCACTGAAGCTTTCTTT.

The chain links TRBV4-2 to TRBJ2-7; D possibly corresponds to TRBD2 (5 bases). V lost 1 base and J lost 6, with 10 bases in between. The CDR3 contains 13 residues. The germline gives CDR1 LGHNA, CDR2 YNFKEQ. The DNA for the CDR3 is TGTGCCAGCAGCCAAGGTGGGAGCCGCGAGCAGTACTTC. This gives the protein CASSQGGSREQYF.

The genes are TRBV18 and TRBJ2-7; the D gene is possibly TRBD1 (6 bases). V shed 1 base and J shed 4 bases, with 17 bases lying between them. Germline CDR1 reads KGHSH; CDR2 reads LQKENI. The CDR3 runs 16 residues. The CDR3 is CASSPQRSSGVYEQYF. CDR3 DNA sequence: TGTGCCAGCTCACCACAGAGATCGTCAGGGGTATACGAGCAGTACTTC.

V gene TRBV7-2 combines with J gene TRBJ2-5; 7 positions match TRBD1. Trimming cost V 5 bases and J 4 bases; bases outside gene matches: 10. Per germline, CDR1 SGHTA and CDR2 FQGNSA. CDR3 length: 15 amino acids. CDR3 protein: CASSLGQTGRETQYF. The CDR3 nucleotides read TGTGCCAGCAGCCTCGGCCAGACAGGGCGAGAGACCCAGTACTTC.

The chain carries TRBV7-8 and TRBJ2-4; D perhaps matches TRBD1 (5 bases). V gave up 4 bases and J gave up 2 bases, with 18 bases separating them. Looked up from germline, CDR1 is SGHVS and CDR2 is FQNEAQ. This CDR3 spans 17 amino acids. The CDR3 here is CASSSTRFRDPKNIQYF. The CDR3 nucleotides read TGTGCCAGCAGCTCGACTCGCTTCAGGGATCCCAAAAACATTCAGTACTTC.

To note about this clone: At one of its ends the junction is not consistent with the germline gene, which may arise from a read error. The CDR3 spells CASSPHSQILSSEQYF. In DNA, the CDR3 is TGTGCCAGCAGCCCTCACTCGCAAATCCTCTCCTCCGAGCAGTACTTC. The J gene is TRBJ2-7, the V gene TRBV9; D uncertain. Germline loops: CDR1 SGDLS, CDR2 YYNGEE. The CDR3 runs to 16 residues.